A single T cell receptor (beta chain) is shown here with its context. The source of the sample is a study of T-cell reconstitution after alpha-beta-depleted transplantation in children. Unique molecular identifiers featured in how the TCRbeta library was prepared. TCRdb re-called the PCR reads through MiXCR, storing one row per CDR3 protein. The sample consists of roughly 500,000 distinct CDR3 sequences, about 16% of them appearing once. CDR1 SGHNT and CDR2 YYREEE come from the germline V gene (reference sequence). V was trimmed by 0 bases and J by 4 bases, leaving 22 bases between them. The CDR3 is 18 residues long.

The specimen comprised PBMCs from the stem cell graft donor, sampled from the stem cell graft. The sequence was obtained from a human donor who donated a stem cell graft to a child with acute lymphoblastic leukemia. The chain recombines TRBV5-4 with TRBJ1-2; D gene ambiguous. CDR3 in amino acids: CASSLAFGSFVGIYGYTF. For the CDR3, the DNA is TGTGCCAGCAGCTTGGCATTTGGCTCGTTCGTGGGGATCTATGGCTACACCTTC.